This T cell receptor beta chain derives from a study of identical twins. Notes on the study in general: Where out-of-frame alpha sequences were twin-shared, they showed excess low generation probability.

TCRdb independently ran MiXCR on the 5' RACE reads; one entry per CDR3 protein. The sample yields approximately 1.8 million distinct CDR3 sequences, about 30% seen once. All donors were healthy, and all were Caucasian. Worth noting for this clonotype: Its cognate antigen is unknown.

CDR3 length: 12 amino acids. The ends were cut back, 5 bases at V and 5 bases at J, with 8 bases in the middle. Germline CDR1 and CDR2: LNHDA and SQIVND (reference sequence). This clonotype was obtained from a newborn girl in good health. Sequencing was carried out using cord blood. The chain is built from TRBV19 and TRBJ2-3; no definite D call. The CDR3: CASSYMEDTQYF. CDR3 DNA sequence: TGTGCCAGTAGTTACATGGAAGATACGCAGTATTTT.